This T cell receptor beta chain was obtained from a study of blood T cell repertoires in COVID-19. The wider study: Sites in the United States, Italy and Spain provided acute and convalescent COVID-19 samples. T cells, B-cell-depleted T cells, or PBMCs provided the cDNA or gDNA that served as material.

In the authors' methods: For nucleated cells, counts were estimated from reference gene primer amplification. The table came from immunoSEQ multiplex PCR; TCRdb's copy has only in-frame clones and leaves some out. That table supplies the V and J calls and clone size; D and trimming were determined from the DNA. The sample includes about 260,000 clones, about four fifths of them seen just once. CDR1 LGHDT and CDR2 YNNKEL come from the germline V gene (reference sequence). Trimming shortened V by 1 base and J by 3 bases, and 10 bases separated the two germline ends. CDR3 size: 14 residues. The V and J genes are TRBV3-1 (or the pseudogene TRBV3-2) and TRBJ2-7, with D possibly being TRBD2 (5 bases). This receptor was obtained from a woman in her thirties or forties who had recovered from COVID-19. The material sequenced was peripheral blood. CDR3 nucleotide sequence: TGTGCCAGCAGCCAAGTGGTCAGCGGCTACGAGCAGTACTTC. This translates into CASSQVVSGYEQYF.